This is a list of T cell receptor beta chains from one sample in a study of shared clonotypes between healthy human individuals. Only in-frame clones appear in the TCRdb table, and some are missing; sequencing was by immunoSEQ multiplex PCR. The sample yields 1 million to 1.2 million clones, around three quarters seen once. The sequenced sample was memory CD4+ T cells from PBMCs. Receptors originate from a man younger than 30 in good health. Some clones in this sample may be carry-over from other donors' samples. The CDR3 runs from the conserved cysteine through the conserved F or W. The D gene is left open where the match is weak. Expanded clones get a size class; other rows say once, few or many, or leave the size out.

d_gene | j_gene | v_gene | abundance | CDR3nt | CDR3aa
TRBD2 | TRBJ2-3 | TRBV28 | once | TGTGGCGCGCGGGGGAGTTCAGATACGCAGTATTTT | CGARGSSDTQYF
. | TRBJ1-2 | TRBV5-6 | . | TGTGCCAGCAGCTTGCAGGGACCGTCGGGCTACACCTTC | CASSLQGPSGYTF
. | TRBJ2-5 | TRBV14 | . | TGTGCCAGCAGCCAAGATCCCGCCCGCGGGACGGAGACCCAGTACTTC | CASSQDPARGTETQYF
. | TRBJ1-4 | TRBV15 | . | TGTGCCACCAGCAGAGCGGGTACTAATGAAAAACTGTTTTTT | CATSRAGTNEKLFF
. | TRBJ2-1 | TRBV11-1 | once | TGTGCCAGCAGCGCCTCCGGGACTGTTAACAATGAGCAGTTCTTC | CASSASGTVNNEQFF
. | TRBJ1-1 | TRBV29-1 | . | TGCAGCGCCTGGGACGGAAGGGAAGCTTTCTTT | CSAWDGREAFF
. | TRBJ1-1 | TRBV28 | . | TGTGCCAGCAGTTTACAGGCGCCGAACACTGAAGCTTTCTTT | CASSLQAPNTEAFF
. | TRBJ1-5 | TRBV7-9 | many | TGTGCCAGCAGCTTCTCCAAGGATCAGCCCCAGCATTTT | CASSFSKDQPQHF
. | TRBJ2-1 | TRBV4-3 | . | TGCGCCAGCAGCCAAGGGGAGGCCTCCTACAATGAGCAGTTCTTC | CASSQGEASYNEQFF
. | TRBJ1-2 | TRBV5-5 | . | TGTGCCAGCAGCCCGGCCATCTATGGCTACACCTTC | CASSPAIYGYTF
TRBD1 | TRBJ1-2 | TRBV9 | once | TGTGCCAGCAGCGTAGAACAGGGGTATGGCTACACCTTC | CASSVEQGYGYTF
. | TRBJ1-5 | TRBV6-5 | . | TGTGCCAGCAGTGCCGGGCCCATAGGCAATCAGCCCCAGCATTTT | CASSAGPIGNQPQHF
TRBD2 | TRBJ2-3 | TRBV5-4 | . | TGTGCCAGCAGCCCAGCGGGAGCTGGCACAGATACGCAGTATTTT | CASSPAGAGTDTQYF
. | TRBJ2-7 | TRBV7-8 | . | TGTGCCAGCAGCTTAGGTTCGTTCTACGAGCAGTACTTC | CASSLGSFYEQYF
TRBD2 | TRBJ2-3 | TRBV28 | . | TGTGCCAGCAGTTTAATCCCGGGAGGGACCGGGGATACGCAGTATTTT | CASSLIPGGTGDTQYF
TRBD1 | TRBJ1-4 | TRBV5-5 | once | TGTGCCAGCAGCTTGGCGGGGACAGGGGGCAAAAAACTGTTTTTT | CASSLAGTGGKKLFF
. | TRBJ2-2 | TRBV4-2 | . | TGTGCCAGCAGCCAAGTCGATACGTGGAACACCGGGGAGCTGTTTTTT | CASSQVDTWNTGELFF
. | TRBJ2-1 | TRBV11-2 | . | TGTGCCAGCAGCTTTCATAATGAGCAGTTCTTC | CASSFHNEQFF
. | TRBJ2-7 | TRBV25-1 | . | TGTGCCAGCAGTGAAACGGGACGATCCTACGAGCAGTACTTC | CASSETGRSYEQYF
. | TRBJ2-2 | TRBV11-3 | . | TGTGCCAGCAGCCACAACACCGGGGAGCTGTTTTTT | CASSHNTGELFF
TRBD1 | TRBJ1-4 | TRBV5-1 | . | TGCGCCAGCAGCCCCGGGACAGTGAAGGAAAAACTGTTTTTT | CASSPGTVKEKLFF
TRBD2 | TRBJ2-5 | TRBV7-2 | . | TGTGCCAGCAGCTTTAGCGGGAGGGAGACCCAGTACTTC | CASSFSGRETQYF
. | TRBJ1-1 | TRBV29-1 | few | TGCAGCGTTGAAGCGGGGGGATGGTCCGAAGCTTTCTTT | CSVEAGGWSEAFF
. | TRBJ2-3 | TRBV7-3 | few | TGTGCCAGCAGCTTAATGGCTCGGCAGGCAGATACGCAGTATTTT | CASSLMARQADTQYF
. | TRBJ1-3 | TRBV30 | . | TGTGCCTGGAGTGGCGGAGGTACCGTCACGGGTTCTGGAAACACCATATATTTT | CAWSGGGTVTGSGNTIYF
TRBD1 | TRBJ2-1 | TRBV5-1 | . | TGCGCCAGCAGCTCTGGGACAGGGGGCTACAATGAGCAGTTCTTC | CASSSGTGGYNEQFF
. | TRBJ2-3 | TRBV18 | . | TGTGCCAGCTCACCAATCGGTGGCGCAGATACGCAGTATTTT | CASSPIGGADTQYF
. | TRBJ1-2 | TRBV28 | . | TGTGCCAGCAGGGTCGGACGCGGGGGGGACGCCAAGGGCTACACCTTC | CASRVGRGGDAKGYTF
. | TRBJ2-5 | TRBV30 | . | TGTGCCTGGAGTGTATTATCTAAAGAGACCCAGTACTTC | CAWSVLSKETQYF
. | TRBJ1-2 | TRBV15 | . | TGTGCCACCAGCAGAGATAAGGGGGAATATGGCTACACCTTC | CATSRDKGEYGYTF
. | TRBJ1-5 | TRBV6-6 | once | TGTGCCAGCAGACCGGACAGTAATCAGCCCCAGCATTTT | CASRPDSNQPQHF
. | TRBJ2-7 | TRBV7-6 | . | TGTGCCAGCAGCTTGCGGGGCACGGGCCCCTACGAGCAGTACTTC | CASSLRGTGPYEQYF
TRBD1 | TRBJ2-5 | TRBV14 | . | TGTGCCAGCAGCCAGGACAATCAACAGGGGGTCCGGTACTTC | CASSQDNQQGVRYF
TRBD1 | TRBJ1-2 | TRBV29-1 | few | TGCAGCTCCGGGACAGGAGGAGGCTACACCTTC | CSSGTGGGYTF
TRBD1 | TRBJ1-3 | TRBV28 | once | TGTGCCAGCAGTTCACGGATAGGGGGCGGAAACACCATATATTTT | CASSSRIGGGNTIYF
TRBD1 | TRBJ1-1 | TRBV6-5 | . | TGTGCCAGCAGGGGGACAGGAAACACTGAAGCTTTCTTT | CASRGTGNTEAFF
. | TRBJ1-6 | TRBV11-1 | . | TGTGCCAGCAGCCCCGTCCCGGGGACTCATTCACCCCTCCACTTT | CASSPVPGTHSPLHF
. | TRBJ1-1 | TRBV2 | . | TGTGCCAGCAGTGAAGAACGGGGGGGCAGGCGGAACACTGAAGCTTTCTTT | CASSEERGGRRNTEAFF
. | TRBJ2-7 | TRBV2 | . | TGTGCCAGCAGTGAGAACAGGGCTTCCTACGAGCAGTACTTC | CASSENRASYEQYF
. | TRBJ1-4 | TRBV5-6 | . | TGTGCCAGCAGCTTTGGAGGGGCGGATGAAAAACTGTTTTTT | CASSFGGADEKLFF
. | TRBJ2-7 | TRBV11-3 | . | TGTGCCAGCAGCCCCGGACGAGGACAAAACTACGAGCAGTACTTC | CASSPGRGQNYEQYF
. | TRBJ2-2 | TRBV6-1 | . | TGTGCCAGCTCGCGGAACACCGGGGAGCTGTTTTTT | CASSRNTGELFF
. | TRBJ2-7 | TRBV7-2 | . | TGTGCCAGCAGCTTAAGGCAGGGGCGCTTCGGCGACGAGCAGTACTTC | CASSLRQGRFGDEQYF
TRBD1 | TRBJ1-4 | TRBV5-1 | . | TGCGCCAGCAGCCCAGGGGGACTACAGGGGAATGAAAAACTGTTTTTT | CASSPGGLQGNEKLFF
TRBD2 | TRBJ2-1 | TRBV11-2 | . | TGTGCCAGCAGCCATCGGGCGTCTAGCGGGAAATTTACTAATGAGCAGTTCTTC | CASSHRASSGKFTNEQFF
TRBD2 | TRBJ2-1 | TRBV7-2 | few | TGTGCCAGCAGCTCTATAGCGGGAGGAGTCTACAATGAGCAGTTCTTC | CASSSIAGGVYNEQFF
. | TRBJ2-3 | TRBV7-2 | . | TGTGCCACCGCGGGGGCGGCCCACATTGATACGCAGTATTTT | CATAGAAHIDTQYF
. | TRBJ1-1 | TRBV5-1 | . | TGCGCCAGCAGCTTGTCGGGGGATGAAGCTTTCTTT | CASSLSGDEAFF
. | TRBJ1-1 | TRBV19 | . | TGTGCCAGTAGGGGTTTATGGGGGAACACTGAAGCTTTCTTT | CASRGLWGNTEAFF
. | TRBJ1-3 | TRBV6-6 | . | TGTGCCAGCAGTCGGCTGGACTCTGGAAACACCATATATTTT | CASSRLDSGNTIYF
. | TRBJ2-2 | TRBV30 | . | TGTGCCTGGAGTCCACAGGGATTCACCGGGGAGCTGTTTTTT | CAWSPQGFTGELFF